This is a list of T cell receptor beta chains from one sample in a study of blood T cell repertoires in COVID-19. Sequenced by immunoSEQ multiplex PCR; TCRdb stores in-frame clones only, minus some. The data show fewer than 30,000 clones, over 75% seen once. What was sequenced was peripheral blood. Receptors were obtained from a man aged 45-65 years with active or convalescent COVID-19. The CDR3 runs from the conserved cysteine through the conserved F or W. Fields, in order: clone size, J gene, V gene, D gene, CDR3 DNA, CDR3 protein. A D gene is named only where the DNA matches it firmly. Expanded clones are given a class, and other clones once, few, many or no size at all.

abundance: NA; j_gene: TRBJ2-3; v_gene: TRBV29-1; d_gene: TRBD2; CDR3nt: TGCAGCGTTGTTTCTAGCGGGACGACAGATACGCAGTATTTT; CDR3aa: CSVVSSGTTDTQYF
abundance: NA; j_gene: TRBJ2-2; v_gene: TRBV10-1; d_gene: NA; CDR3nt: TGCGCCAGCGCGAGCGGTAATTACGGGGAGCTGTTTTTT; CDR3aa: CASASGNYGELFF
abundance: NA; j_gene: TRBJ2-5; v_gene: TRBV24-1; d_gene: NA; CDR3nt: TGTGCCACCAGTGATTTCCAGCACGGGTACCAAGAGACCCAGTACTTC; CDR3aa: CATSDFQHGYQETQYF
abundance: NA; j_gene: TRBJ2-5; v_gene: TRBV5-1; d_gene: NA; CDR3nt: TGCGCCAGCAGGACAGTGGAAGAGACCCAGTACTTC; CDR3aa: CASRTVEETQYF
abundance: medium-sized; j_gene: TRBJ1-2; v_gene: TRBV30; d_gene: TRBD1; CDR3nt: TGTGCCTGGGGGGCCGGGACAGCATCCTATGGCTACACCTTC; CDR3aa: CAWGAGTASYGYTF
abundance: NA; j_gene: TRBJ2-7; v_gene: TRBV10-2; d_gene: TRBD1; CDR3nt: TGCGCCAGCAGGGGATTTGGGACAGGGGCCTCCTACGAGCAGTACTTC; CDR3aa: CASRGFGTGASYEQYF
abundance: NA; j_gene: TRBJ1-4; v_gene: TRBV11-2; d_gene: NA; CDR3nt: TGTGCCAGCAGCTTGTGGGGAGAGGGTGAAAAACTGTTTTTT; CDR3aa: CASSLWGEGEKLFF
abundance: NA; j_gene: TRBJ1-2; v_gene: TRBV5-5; d_gene: TRBD1; CDR3nt: TGTGCCAGCAGCTTGACCGCCCTCGGGACAGGGCGCTATGGCTACACCTTC; CDR3aa: CASSLTALGTGRYGYTF
abundance: NA; j_gene: TRBJ2-3; v_gene: TRBV10-3; d_gene: NA; CDR3nt: TGTGCCATCAGGGACAGCGGCCCCACAGATACGCAGTATTTT; CDR3aa: CAIRDSGPTDTQYF
abundance: NA; j_gene: TRBJ1-1; v_gene: TRBV5-5; d_gene: TRBD1; CDR3nt: TGTGCCAGCAGCCTCTGGACAGGGGGCACTGAAGCTTTCTTT; CDR3aa: CASSLWTGGTEAFF
abundance: NA; j_gene: TRBJ2-3; v_gene: TRBV20-1; d_gene: TRBD2; CDR3nt: TGCAGTGCTAGTAACCTAGCGGATAGCACAGATACGCAGTATTTT; CDR3aa: CSASNLADSTDTQYF
abundance: NA; j_gene: TRBJ2-3; v_gene: TRBV4-1; d_gene: NA; CDR3nt: TGCGCCAGCAGCCAAGAAGGGTTTGCGGGAGATACGCAGTATTTT; CDR3aa: CASSQEGFAGDTQYF
abundance: NA; j_gene: TRBJ2-1; v_gene: TRBV4-1; d_gene: TRBD1; CDR3nt: TGCGCCAGCAGCCAGTCCGGGACAGGGCTGGTTGGTGAGCAGTTCTTC; CDR3aa: CASSQSGTGLVGEQFF
abundance: NA; j_gene: TRBJ2-2; v_gene: TRBV18; d_gene: NA; CDR3nt: TGTGCCAGCTCACCTTCTGCGACCGGGGAGCTGTTTTTT; CDR3aa: CASSPSATGELFF
abundance: NA; j_gene: TRBJ1-5; v_gene: TRBV28; d_gene: NA; CDR3nt: TGTGCCAGCAGTGCTCAGACAGCGAGTGGCAATCAGCCCCAGCATTTT; CDR3aa: CASSAQTASGNQPQHF
abundance: NA; j_gene: TRBJ1-4; v_gene: TRBV30; d_gene: TRBD1; CDR3nt: TGTGCCTGGAGATCCCCGGGACAGGGTCGGGAAAAACTGTTTTTT; CDR3aa: CAWRSPGQGREKLFF
abundance: NA; j_gene: TRBJ1-6; v_gene: TRBV7-9; d_gene: NA; CDR3nt: TGTGCCACCGACTGGGGGACTGGAAATTCACCCCTCCACTTT; CDR3aa: CATDWGTGNSPLHF
abundance: NA; j_gene: TRBJ2-1; v_gene: TRBV7-9; d_gene: TRBD2; CDR3nt: TGTGCCAGCAGCTCCGGACTAGCGGTCAATGAGCAGTTCTTC; CDR3aa: CASSSGLAVNEQFF
abundance: NA; j_gene: TRBJ2-1; v_gene: TRBV3-1/TRBV3-2; d_gene: TRBD2; CDR3nt: TGTGCCAGCAGCCAAGAATTCGGGGGGGCCAGGAATGAGCAGTTCTTC; CDR3aa: CASSQEFGGARNEQFF
abundance: NA; j_gene: TRBJ2-1; v_gene: TRBV2; d_gene: TRBD2; CDR3nt: TGTGCCAGCAGAGCCGGGACTAGCTATCTTGAGCAGTTCTTC; CDR3aa: CASRAGTSYLEQFF
abundance: few; j_gene: TRBJ2-1; v_gene: TRBV11-2; d_gene: TRBD2; CDR3nt: TGTGCCAGCAGCTTTGGCGCGGCCTGGACTAGCGTATACAATGAGCAGTTCTTC; CDR3aa: CASSFGAAWTSVYNEQFF
abundance: NA; j_gene: TRBJ1-1; v_gene: TRBV5-1; d_gene: TRBD1; CDR3nt: TGCGCCAGCAGACGACAGGGAGGCACTGAAGCTTTCTTT; CDR3aa: CASRRQGGTEAFF
abundance: NA; j_gene: TRBJ1-2; v_gene: TRBV7-8; d_gene: TRBD1; CDR3nt: TGTGCCAGCAGCTTATATTCCGGGACAGGGATCTTAGGCTACACCTTC; CDR3aa: CASSLYSGTGILGYTF
abundance: NA; j_gene: TRBJ2-5; v_gene: TRBV10-3; d_gene: NA; CDR3nt: TGTGCCATCAGTGAGTCGATAGAAAGGAGGCAAGAGACCCAGTACTTC; CDR3aa: CAISESIERRQETQYF
abundance: NA; j_gene: TRBJ2-1; v_gene: TRBV5-1; d_gene: NA; CDR3nt: TGCGCCAGCAGCTGGAACCCTAGCTTTTCTGGGAATGAGCAGTTCTTC; CDR3aa: CASSWNPSFSGNEQFF
abundance: once; j_gene: TRBJ2-7; v_gene: TRBV28; d_gene: TRBD1; CDR3nt: TGTGCCAGCAGTCCCGGGACAGACTACGAGCAGTACTTC; CDR3aa: CASSPGTDYEQYF
abundance: NA; j_gene: TRBJ2-5; v_gene: TRBV6-5; d_gene: NA; CDR3nt: TGTGCCAGCGGGTACAGGGTCCAAGAGACCCAGTACTTC; CDR3aa: CASGYRVQETQYF
abundance: NA; j_gene: TRBJ2-7; v_gene: TRBV4-1; d_gene: NA; CDR3nt: TGCGCCAGCAGCCAGAACAGAATGCACTTC; CDR3aa: CASSQNRMHF
abundance: NA; j_gene: TRBJ2-1; v_gene: TRBV28; d_gene: TRBD2; CDR3nt: TGTGCCAGCAGCCTCGTAGCGGGCTGGGGGGAACGGGGGCAGTTCTTC; CDR3aa: CASSLVAGWGERGQFF
abundance: NA; j_gene: TRBJ2-2; v_gene: TRBV6-5; d_gene: TRBD1; CDR3nt: TGTGCCAGCAGTTACGGTCAGGGGGCGAGGCTGTTTTTT; CDR3aa: CASSYGQGARLFF
abundance: NA; j_gene: TRBJ2-1; v_gene: TRBV5-6; d_gene: NA; CDR3nt: TGTGCCAGCAGCTTAGAGGAGGGAGATGAGCAGTTCTTC; CDR3aa: CASSLEEGDEQFF
abundance: NA; j_gene: TRBJ1-2; v_gene: TRBV6-5; d_gene: NA; CDR3nt: TGTGCCAGCAGTTACTCGTCCGGGTTTGGCTACACCTTC; CDR3aa: CASSYSSGFGYTF
abundance: NA; j_gene: TRBJ2-1; v_gene: TRBV14; d_gene: TRBD1; CDR3nt: TGTGCCAGCAGCCAAGATCCCCGTCGGACAGGGGCCTACAATGAGCAGTTCTTC; CDR3aa: CASSQDPRRTGAYNEQFF
abundance: NA; j_gene: TRBJ2-7; v_gene: TRBV11-1; d_gene: TRBD1; CDR3nt: TGTGCCAGCAGCCTACGTTGGAACAGGGGGCTCGAGCAGTACTTC; CDR3aa: CASSLRWNRGLEQYF
abundance: NA; j_gene: TRBJ2-7; v_gene: TRBV5-4; d_gene: TRBD2; CDR3nt: TGTGCCAGCAGCCCATTAGCGGGGGGGGTTACCTACGAGCAGTACTTC; CDR3aa: CASSPLAGGVTYEQYF
abundance: NA; j_gene: TRBJ2-7; v_gene: TRBV10-3; d_gene: NA; CDR3nt: TGTGCCATCAAGCCGGCTGGAGCCTACGAGCAGTACTTC; CDR3aa: CAIKPAGAYEQYF
abundance: NA; j_gene: TRBJ1-4; v_gene: TRBV18; d_gene: TRBD1; CDR3nt: TGTGCCAGCTCCCTCGGACAGGGAGCGGAAAAACTGTTTTTT; CDR3aa: CASSLGQGAEKLFF
abundance: NA; j_gene: TRBJ1-1; v_gene: TRBV6-5; d_gene: TRBD1; CDR3nt: TGTGCCAGCAGTTCTCGGGACAGAAACACTGAAGCTTTCTTT; CDR3aa: CASSSRDRNTEAFF
abundance: NA; j_gene: TRBJ2-7; v_gene: TRBV20-1; d_gene: NA; CDR3nt: TGCAGTGTGGTGACTACCTACGAGCAGTACTTC; CDR3aa: CSVVTTYEQYF
abundance: NA; j_gene: TRBJ1-2; v_gene: TRBV7-3; d_gene: NA; CDR3nt: TGTGCCAGCAGCCAACGTGGTCGTCGACGGACAGAAGATGGCTACACCTTC; CDR3aa: CASSQRGRRRTEDGYTF
abundance: NA; j_gene: TRBJ1-6; v_gene: TRBV7-3; d_gene: NA; CDR3nt: TGTGCCAGCAGTTTTGGCACAGATTCACCCCTCCACTTT; CDR3aa: CASSFGTDSPLHF
abundance: few; j_gene: TRBJ2-3; v_gene: TRBV11-3; d_gene: TRBD1; CDR3nt: TGTGCCAGCAGCTTTGAGGGTACAGGGGGTATCACAGATACGCAGTATTTT; CDR3aa: CASSFEGTGGITDTQYF
abundance: NA; j_gene: TRBJ1-3; v_gene: TRBV9; d_gene: NA; CDR3nt: TGTGCCAGCAGCGTACAGGGAACCTCTGGAAACACCATATATTTT; CDR3aa: CASSVQGTSGNTIYF
abundance: NA; j_gene: TRBJ2-6; v_gene: TRBV2; d_gene: NA; CDR3nt: TGTGCCACCAGGCCGAGCTCTGGGGCCAACGTCCTGACTTTC; CDR3aa: CATRPSSGANVLTF
abundance: NA; j_gene: TRBJ1-2; v_gene: TRBV28; d_gene: NA; CDR3nt: TGTGCCAGCTCATTGGGGGCAGGGGCTTATGGCTACACCTTC; CDR3aa: CASSLGAGAYGYTF